The sequence of this T cell receptor (beta chain) was determined in a study of T cells in Graves' hyperthyroidism and ophthalmopathy. General observations from the study: From stable hyperthyroidism, ophthalmopathy was set apart by a 13 V-J model.

This clonotype was seen only a few times. Its cognate antigen is unknown. This CDR3 has 15 residues. The V segment lost 7 bases and the J segment 4 bases; nucleotides outside the gene matches: 11. CDR1 is MNHEY, CDR2 SVGEGT, per germline. Amplification of TCR beta CDR3 regions used RNA as the template. The TCR CDR3 first-round RT-PCR relied on the HTBI primer set. MiXCR was run by TCRdb on the multiplex PCR reads, yielding one entry per CDR3 protein. The sample lists 270,000 or so distinct CDR3 sequences, 20% to 25% occurring once. This receptor was identified in a man aged 40-49 years with Graves' hyperthyroidism that later progressed to Graves' ophthalmopathy. The sample was blood. The V call is TRBV6-2 or TRBV6-3, the J call TRBJ2-5; 8 nucleotides line up with TRBD1. Here the CDR3 reads CASNDRTGSGETQYF. The CDR3 DNA follows: TGTGCCAGCAACGACAGGACAGGGTCGGGAGAGACCCAGTACTTC.